This passage covers 22 T cell receptor beta chains from one sample sequenced in a study of metastatic and nonmetastatic thyroid tumors. MiXCR reprocessed the PCR reads for TCRdb. The sample contains 26,000 or so clones, over 15% of which appear only once. All patients were treatment-naive before thyroid surgery. The specimen sequenced was blood. These receptors all come from a female donor with papillary thyroid cancer or a benign thyroid nodule (not recorded which). Some clones in this sample may be carry-over from other donors' samples.

This sequence joins TRBV12-3 or TRBV12-4 and TRBJ2-1; D ambiguous. The CDR3 totals 14 residues. Trimming pared 6 bases from V and 9 bases from J, leaving 18 bases between. The CDR3 loop is CASSSLDGSREQFF. CDR3 coding DNA: TGTGCCAGCAGCTCCTTAGATGGGTCGCGTGAGCAGTTCTTC.

This clone was observed at least ten times. This chain joins TRBV11-2 and TRBJ2-1; perhaps TRBD2 as D (6 bases). The ends were cut back, 3 bases at V and 3 bases at J, with 9 bases in the middle. Germline loops: CDR1 SGHAT, CDR2 FQNNGV. This CDR3 region has 14 residues. CDR3 sequence reads: CASSFPGDYNEQFF. DNA for the CDR3: TGTGCCAGCAGCTTTCCGGGAGACTACAATGAGCAGTTCTTC.

In its sample, this clone was seen a few times. The chain recombines TRBV28 with TRBJ2-5, with a tentative D call TRBD1 (6 bases). The CDR3 is 14 residues long. V lost 5 bases and J lost 4, with 14 bases in between. CDR1 and CDR2 (germline): MDHEN, SYDVKM. The CDR3: CASSATPRGETQYF. The CDR3 DNA follows: TGTGCCAGCAGTGCGACCCCCAGGGGAGAGACCCAGTACTTC.

In its sample, this clone was seen many times. The chain carries TRBV5-4 and TRBJ2-5, with 7 bases fitting TRBD1. The CDR3 spans 15 residues. V lost 4 bases and J lost 4; bases outside the gene matches: 10. In germline, CDR1 is SGHNT, CDR2 YYREEE (reference sequence). The CDR3, as DNA: TGTGCCAGCAGCCCCGACCCATACAGGGGAGAGACCCAGTACTTC. The encoded protein is CASSPDPYRGETQYF.

This clone appeared many times. The chain employs TRBV28 and TRBJ2-2; perhaps TRBD2 as D (6 bases). Trimming removed 3 bases at V and 4 bases at J, with 9 bases between. The V gene's germline CDR1 is MDHEN and CDR2 SYDVKM. This CDR3 has 14 residues. The CDR3 loop is CASSFPGLTGELFF. The CDR3 DNA reads TGTGCCAGCAGTTTCCCGGGACTCACCGGGGAGCTGTTTTTT.

This clone was counted many times. CDR3 DNA: TGTGCCAGCGGGATAGCGGAGAGCACAGATACGCAGTATTTT. Translating it yields CASGIAESTDTQYF. This chain uses TRBV4-2 with TRBJ2-3, with D perhaps matching TRBD2 (6 bases). Germline lookup yields CDR1 LGHNA and CDR2 YNFKEQ. The germline V and J ends were trimmed by 8 bases and 0 bases, with 12 bases remaining between them. This CDR3 is 14 amino acids long.

This chain uses TRBV24-1 with TRBJ1-4; tentative D call: TRBD1 (5 bases). Trimming left V 3 bases short and J 5 bases short, with 9 bases between. The germline V gene encodes CDR1 KGHDR and CDR2 SFDVKD. CDR3 size: 14 residues. The CDR3 nucleotides are TGTGCCACCAGTGATAACCAGGGAAATGAAAAACTGTTTTTT. It translates to CATSDNQGNEKLFF.

By frequency in the sample, this clone is medium-sized. The chain joins TRBV27 to TRBJ2-7; no firm D call. Germline V gene data show CDR1 as MNHEY and CDR2 as SMNVEV (reference sequence). This CDR3 has 13 residues. V lost 5 bases, J lost 3 bases, and 11 bases lay in between. The CDR3 nucleotides are TGTGCCAGCAGTAAAAGAAACAGCTACGAGCAGTACTTC. Protein: CASSKRNSYEQYF.

The chain employs TRBV6-1 and TRBJ2-7, with 7 nucleotides matching TRBD2. Germline lookup yields CDR1 MNHNS and CDR2 SASEGT. Trimming took 8 bases from V and 5 from J; bases not matched to a gene: 9. This CDR3 spans 13 amino acids. In DNA, the CDR3 is TGTGCCAGCGTCGGCGGGGGATTCCACGAGCAGTACTTC. Its protein product is CASVGGGFHEQYF.

About this clone: The junction and the germline gene differ at one end; a read error may be behind it. This chain uses TRBV27 with TRBJ2-3; 9 bases are a match to TRBD2. This CDR3 spans 17 amino acids. The germline V gene encodes CDR1 MNHEY and CDR2 SMNVEV (reference sequence). CDR3 nucleotides: TGTGCCAACAGTCCGTGTACTAGCGGGTTAACCACAGATACGCAGTATTTT. Translated, it gives CANSPCTSGLTTDTQYF.

In its sample, this clone was seen many times. In nucleotides, the CDR3 is TGCGCCAGCAGCATTACTAGCGAACAAGAGACCCAGTACTTC. Translation gives CASSITSEQETQYF. This sequence joins TRBV5-1 and TRBJ2-5, with 7 bases aligning to TRBD2. V trimming: 4 bases; J trimming: 2 bases; junction bases outside the gene matches: 5. The CDR3 is made up of 14 amino acids. The V gene's germline CDR1 is SGHRS and CDR2 YFSETQ.

This clone was detected many times. The chain uses TRBV15 and TRBJ2-3; maybe TRBD1 (5 bases). Trimming took off 8 bases at V and 3 bases at J, with 9 bases between the two ends. The CDR3 length is 12 residues. Germline V gives CDR1 LNHNV, CDR2 YYDKDF (reference sequence). CDR3 sequence reads: CATSRATDTQYF. The CDR3 DNA sequence: TGTGCCACCTCCAGGGCGACAGATACGCAGTATTTT.

This clone was detected ten times or more. This chain links TRBV13 with TRBJ1-1, with D possibly being TRBD1 (6 bases). Germline V gene data show CDR1 as PRHDT and CDR2 as FYEKMQ (reference sequence). With 0 bases removed from V and 0 bases from J, the gap between germline ends came to 8 bases. This CDR3 contains 15 residues. This CDR3 reads CASSLGDRLNTEAFF. The DNA for the CDR3 is TGTGCCAGCAGCTTAGGGGACAGACTGAACACTGAAGCTTTCTTT.

To note about this clone: The sample has other DNA sequences that encode this CDR3 too. V is TRBV27 and J is TRBJ2-6; D gene uncertain. Germline lookup yields CDR1 MNHEY and CDR2 SMNVEV (reference sequence). CDR3 length: 16 residues. Trimming removed 6 bases from V and 1 base from J, with 13 bases in between. The CDR3 loop reads CASRGPRGSGANVLTF. CDR3 bases: TGTGCCAGCAGGGGCCCACGTGGTTCTGGGGCCAACGTCCTGACTTTC. The entire variable domain, with the rest obtained from reference TRBV27 and TRBJ2-6, is as follows: EAQVTQNPRYLITVTGKKLTVTCSQNMNHEYMSWYRQDPGLGLRQIYYSMNVEVTDKGDVPEGYKVSRKEKRNFPLILESPSPNQTSLYFCASRGPRGSGANVLTFGAGSRLTVL.

This clone was recorded at least ten times. This rearrangement joins TRBV12-3 or TRBV12-4 to TRBJ2-1; D gene ambiguous. Trimming shortened V by 5 bases and J by 6 bases, and 23 bases separated the two germline ends. The CDR3 has 17 amino acids. Here the CDR3 DNA reads TGTGCCAGCAGTCCTAACCGAGTGCGATGGGTCAGCAATGAGCAGTTCTTC. Translation: CASSPNRVRWVSNEQFF.

There are many counts of this clone. This chain joins TRBV5-8 and TRBJ2-1, with 11 bases that match TRBD2. J gave up 8 bases and V 5 bases, and 9 bases lay outside the gene matches. The CDR3 spans 15 residues. Germline lookup yields CDR1 SGHTS and CDR2 YDEGEE. This chain's CDR3 is CASRRTSGRRDEQFF. The CDR3 coding sequence is TGTGCCAGCAGGCGAACTAGCGGGAGAAGGGATGAGCAGTTCTTC.

Comments on this clone: One end of the junction does not line up with germline, which may come from a read error. The genes are TRBV20-1 and TRBJ2-6; 8 bases align to TRBD1. The CDR3 totals 15 residues. Germline V gives CDR1 DFQATT, CDR2 SNEGSKA (reference sequence). The chain's CDR3 is CSAISGGSGANVLTF. The CDR3 DNA reads TGCAGTGCTATATCAGGGGGCTCTGGTGCCAACGTCCTGACTTTC.

The chain is built from TRBV14 and TRBJ2-3, with D uncertain. CDR1 and CDR2 from the germline V gene are SGHDN and FVKESK. This CDR3 contains 17 residues. V lost 0 bases to trimming and J lost 0 bases, with 13 bases between them. The CDR3 is CASSQDPASSSTDTQYF. Here the CDR3 DNA reads TGTGCCAGCAGCCAAGATCCAGCCTCTTCTAGCACAGATACGCAGTATTTT. Filled out from reference TRBV14 and TRBJ2-3, the complete variable domain reads EAGVTQFPSHSVIEKGQTVTLRCDPISGHDNLYWYRRVMGKEIKFLLHFVKESKQDESGMPNNRFLAERTGGTYSTLKVQPAELEDSGVYFCASSQDPASSSTDTQYFGPGTRLTVL.

The chain links TRBV12-3 or TRBV12-4 to TRBJ2-3; D is possibly TRBD1 or TRBD2 (6 bases each). The CDR3 spans 18 residues. V lost 8 bases to trimming and J lost 4 bases, with 28 bases between them. The CDR3 nucleotides are TGTGCCAGCTCCCGGTACAGGGATTATGCGGGATTGGCAGATACGCAGTATTTT. It is translated as CASSRYRDYAGLADTQYF.

This clone was detected many times. The chain is built from TRBV27 and TRBJ2-1; D call uncertain. Germline lookup yields CDR1 MNHEY and CDR2 SMNVEV (reference sequence). Between the trimmed V and J ends, which lost 3 bases and 6 bases, there was a span of 9 bases. CDR3 size: 13 residues. CDR3 DNA: TGTGCCAGCAGTTTGGGGTACCCCAATGAGCAGTTCTTC. The encoded protein is CASSLGYPNEQFF.

This clone was seen once. Its ends do not fully match the called genes, so a read error is possible. The gene calls are TRBV7-2 and TRBJ2-7; the D gene is possibly TRBD1 (6 bases). The CDR3 runs to 14 residues. In germline, CDR1 is SGHTA, CDR2 FQGNSA. CDR3 nucleotides: TGTGCAAGCAGATCCGGGACAAGCTCCTACGAGCAGTACTTC. It yields the protein CASRSGTSSYEQYF.

At least ten counts were recorded for this clone. The V and J genes are TRBV24-1 and TRBJ1-5; D unclear. The CDR3 length is 13 residues. V dropped 1 base and J dropped 6 bases, with 6 bases sitting between them. Germline V gene data show CDR1 as KGHDR and CDR2 as SFDVKD. The CDR3 bases are TGTGCCACCAGTGATTTTGCTGGTCAGCCCCAGCATTTT. Translating gives CATSDFAGQPQHF.